This TCR beta chain was retrieved from a study of T cell changes during pregnancy in multiple sclerosis. TCRdb's copy holds only in-frame clones and misses some; the assay was immunoSEQ multiplex PCR. This sample has tens of thousands of clones, with roughly nine tenths found just once. Germline loops: CDR1 LGHNA, CDR2 YNFKEQ. The CDR3 loop spans 15 amino acids. This material consisted of CD4+ T cells from peripheral blood mononuclear cells, taken in the first trimester of pregnancy. This TCR was sampled from a female donor with multiple sclerosis, enrolled in a pregnancy study. The gene calls are TRBV4-2 and TRBJ2-5, with TRBD1 matching 10 bases. Near its end, the DNA agrees better with TRBJ2-7, so the J call may be wrong. CDR3 sequence (DNA): TGTGCCAGCAGCCACCCCGGGACAGGGGCCTACGAGCAGTACTTC. It encodes CASSHPGTGAYEQYF.